What follows describes a single T cell receptor (beta chain). Its antigen has not been determined. No base qualities exist here, and no much larger clone lies one base off it. TCRbeta CDR3 regions were amplified from genomic DNA using the immunoSEQ Assay, a bias-controlled multiplex PCR. As for how the authors treated the data: The number of nucleated cells in each sample was estimated by amplification of reference gene primers within the assay. Sequence reads were collapsed and filtered to measure the absolute abundance of every unique TCRbeta CDR3 rearrangement. For each sample, productive Simpson clonality was calculated by taking the square root of Simpson's diversity index across productive rearrangements. Imported from immuneACCESS, the table was reduced by TCRdb to in-frame sequences with V and J called. These copies leave out some clones; in studies compared against another copy, an unresolved V gene accounts for under half, and the cause of the remainder is not known. V and J calls and clone size are copied from that table; D and trimming were computed from the DNA. The sample table records a few hundred thousand clones; about 81% of these occur just once. The top ten constitute around 9% of the sample.

Participants in the prospective study were aged roughly 18 to 100 years, lived in 20 to 25 United States geographic areas, and enrolled through a virtual design. In the prospective study, cohorts were assigned on the basis of participant-reported clinical history obtained from a screening survey and a study questionnaire. ImmuneRACE Cohort 3 recovered participants were defined by two consecutive negative NP/OP PCR tests, healthcare professional clearance, or symptom resolution. Mobile phlebotomists in the prospective study collected whole blood, serum and a nasopharyngeal or oropharyngeal swab from every participant. Over a roughly 2-month period, participants in the prospective study had the option of providing additional blood draws and questionnaires. Before DNA extraction, prospective study blood samples were shipped either frozen or at room temperature. This record comes from a study of blood T cell repertoires in COVID-19 (dated by TCRdb to the early 2020s). Describing the broader study: The collaborator samples originated in the United States, Italy and Spain and spanned the acute and convalescent phases of COVID-19. A de-identified subject ID, COVID-19 status, age in years and sex were almost always included in the sample metadata. Where HLA class I and class II types were available, the types were taken from metadata supplied by the sample provider, not from assay-based typing. The dataset comprised deeply sampled blood TCRbeta repertoires from subjects exposed to, actively infected with, or recovered from COVID-19. The samples were drawn from two sources: the first 160 participants of the ongoing ImmuneRACE study, and fewer than 1,500 subjects contributed by 6 global collaborators. The repertoires were made available in a free public database intended to serve as a resource for research on the immune response to SARS-CoV-2. The material from the prospective study consisted of cDNA or gDNA derived from T cells, B-cell-depleted T cells, or PBMCs. What the work shows at the level of the full study, not this receptor alone: Clinical and demographic metadata were provided uncurated, with the amount varying by source and participant.

The sequence was collected from a man aged 40-49 years who had recovered from COVID-19. Sequenced input: PBMCs or T cells enriched from blood (not recorded which).

This receptor carries the CDR3 CASSLRLAGNTGELFF. At the DNA level, the sequence is TGCGCCAGCAGCCTCAGACTAGCGGGGAACACCGGGGAGCTGTTTTTT. The V and J segments used are TRBV5-1 and TRBJ2-2; TRBD2 aligns with 10 central bases. CDR1 SGHRS and CDR2 YFSETQ were looked up in the germline V gene. Germline trimming: 4 bases from V, 1 base from J; junction bases outside gene matches: 4. There are 16 amino acids in the CDR3, from cysteine to phenylalanine inclusive. Just CDR3 DNA is preserved here, 48 bases in frame from base 1.